This T cell receptor (beta chain) derives from a study of blood T cells in healthy people across ages. For the second PCR, which ran for about 7 to 12 cycles, a sample-barcoded 5' primer and a J-beta primer mix were used. From the 5' RACE reads, TCRdb called clonotypes with MiXCR, one entry per CDR3 protein. Of 650,000 to 800,000 distinct CDR3 sequences listed, around 42% are singletons. General observations from the study: Diversity estimates drawn from one million T cells were deemed underestimates. Age advanced and TCR beta diversity per million T cells fell, roughly linearly.

V lost 1 base, J lost 5 bases, and 5 bases stayed unmatched. The CDR3 consists of 15 residues. In germline, CDR1 is LGHNA, CDR2 YSLEER. In regard to this clonotype: Its specificity is unknown.

This clonotype was sampled from a man aged 60 to 75 in good health. The chain is built from TRBV4-3 and TRBJ2-5; TRBD1 matches 9 bases. Source material: blood. As DNA, the CDR3 is TGCGCCAGCAGCCAAGGGTACAGGGGGCGCGAGACCCAGTACTTC. It is translated as CASSQGYRGRETQYF.